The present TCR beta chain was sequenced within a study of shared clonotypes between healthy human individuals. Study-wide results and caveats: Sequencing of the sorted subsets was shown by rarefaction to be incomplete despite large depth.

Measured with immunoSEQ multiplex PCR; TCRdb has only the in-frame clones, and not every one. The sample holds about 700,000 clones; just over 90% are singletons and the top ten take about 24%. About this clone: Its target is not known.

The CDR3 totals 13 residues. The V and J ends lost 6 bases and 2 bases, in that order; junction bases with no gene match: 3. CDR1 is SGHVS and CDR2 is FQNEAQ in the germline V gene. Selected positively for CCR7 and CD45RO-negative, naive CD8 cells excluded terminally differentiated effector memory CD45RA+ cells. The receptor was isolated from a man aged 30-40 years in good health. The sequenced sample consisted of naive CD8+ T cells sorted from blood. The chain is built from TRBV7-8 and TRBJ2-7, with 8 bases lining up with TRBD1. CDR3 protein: CASRDRETYEQYF. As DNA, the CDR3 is TGTGCCAGCAGGGACAGGGAAACCTACGAGCAGTACTTC.